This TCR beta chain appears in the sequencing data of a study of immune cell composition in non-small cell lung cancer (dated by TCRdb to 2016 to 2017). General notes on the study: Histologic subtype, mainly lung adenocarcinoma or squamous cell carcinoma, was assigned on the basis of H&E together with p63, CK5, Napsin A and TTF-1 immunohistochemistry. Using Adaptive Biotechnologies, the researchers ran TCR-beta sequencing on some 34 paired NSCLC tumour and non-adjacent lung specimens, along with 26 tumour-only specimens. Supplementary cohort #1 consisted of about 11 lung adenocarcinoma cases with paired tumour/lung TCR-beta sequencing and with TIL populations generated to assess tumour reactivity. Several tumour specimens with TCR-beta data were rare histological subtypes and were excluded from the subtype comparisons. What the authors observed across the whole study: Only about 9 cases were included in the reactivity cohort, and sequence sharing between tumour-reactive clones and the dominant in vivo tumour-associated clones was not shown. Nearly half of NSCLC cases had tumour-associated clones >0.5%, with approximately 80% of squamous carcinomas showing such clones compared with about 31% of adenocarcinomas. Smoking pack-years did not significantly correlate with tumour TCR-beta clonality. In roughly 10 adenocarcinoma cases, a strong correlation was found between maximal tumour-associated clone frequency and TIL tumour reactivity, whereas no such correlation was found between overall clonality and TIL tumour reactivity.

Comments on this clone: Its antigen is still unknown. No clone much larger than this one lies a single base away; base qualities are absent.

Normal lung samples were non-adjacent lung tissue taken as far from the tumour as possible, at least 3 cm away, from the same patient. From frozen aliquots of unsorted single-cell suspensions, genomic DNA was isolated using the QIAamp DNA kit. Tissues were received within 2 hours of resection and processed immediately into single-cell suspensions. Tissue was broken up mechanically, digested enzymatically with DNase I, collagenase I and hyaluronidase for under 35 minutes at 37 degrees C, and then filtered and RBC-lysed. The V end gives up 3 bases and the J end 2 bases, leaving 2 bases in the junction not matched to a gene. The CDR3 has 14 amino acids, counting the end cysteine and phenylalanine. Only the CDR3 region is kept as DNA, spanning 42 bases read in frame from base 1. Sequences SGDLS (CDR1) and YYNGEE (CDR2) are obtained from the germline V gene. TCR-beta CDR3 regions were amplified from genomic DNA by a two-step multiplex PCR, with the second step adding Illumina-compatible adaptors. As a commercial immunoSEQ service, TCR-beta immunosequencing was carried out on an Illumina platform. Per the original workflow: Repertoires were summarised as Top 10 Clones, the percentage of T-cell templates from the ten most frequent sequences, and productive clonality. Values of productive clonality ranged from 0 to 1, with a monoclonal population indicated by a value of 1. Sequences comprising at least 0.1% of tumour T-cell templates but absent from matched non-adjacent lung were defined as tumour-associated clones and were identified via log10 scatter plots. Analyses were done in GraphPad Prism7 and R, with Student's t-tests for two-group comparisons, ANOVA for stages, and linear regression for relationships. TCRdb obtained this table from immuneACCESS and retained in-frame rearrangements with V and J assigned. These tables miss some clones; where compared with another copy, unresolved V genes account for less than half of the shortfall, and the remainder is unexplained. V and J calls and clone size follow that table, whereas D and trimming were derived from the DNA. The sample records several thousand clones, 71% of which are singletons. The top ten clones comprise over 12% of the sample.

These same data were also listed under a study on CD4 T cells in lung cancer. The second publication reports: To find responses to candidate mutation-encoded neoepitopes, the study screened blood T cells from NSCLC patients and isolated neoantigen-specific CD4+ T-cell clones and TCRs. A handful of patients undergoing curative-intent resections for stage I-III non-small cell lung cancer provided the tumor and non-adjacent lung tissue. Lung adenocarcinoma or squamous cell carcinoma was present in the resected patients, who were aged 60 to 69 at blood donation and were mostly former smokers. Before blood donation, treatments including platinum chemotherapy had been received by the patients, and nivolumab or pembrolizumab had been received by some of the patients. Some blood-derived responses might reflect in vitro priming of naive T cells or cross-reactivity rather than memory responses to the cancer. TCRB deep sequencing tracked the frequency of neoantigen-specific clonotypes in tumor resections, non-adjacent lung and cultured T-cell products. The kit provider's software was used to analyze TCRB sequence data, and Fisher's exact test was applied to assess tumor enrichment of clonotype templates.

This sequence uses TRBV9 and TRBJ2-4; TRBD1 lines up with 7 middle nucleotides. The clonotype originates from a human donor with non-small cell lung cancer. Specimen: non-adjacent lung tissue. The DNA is TGTGCCAGCAGCGCCAGGGGGTCCAAAAACATTCAGTACTTC. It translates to CASSARGSKNIQYF. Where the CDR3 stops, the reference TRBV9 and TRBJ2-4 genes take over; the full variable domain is DSGVTQTPKHLITATGQRVTLRCSPRSGDLSVYWYQQSLDQGLQFLIQYYNGEERAKGNILERFSAQQFPDLHSELNLSSLELGDSALYFCASSARGSKNIQYFGAGTRLSVL.